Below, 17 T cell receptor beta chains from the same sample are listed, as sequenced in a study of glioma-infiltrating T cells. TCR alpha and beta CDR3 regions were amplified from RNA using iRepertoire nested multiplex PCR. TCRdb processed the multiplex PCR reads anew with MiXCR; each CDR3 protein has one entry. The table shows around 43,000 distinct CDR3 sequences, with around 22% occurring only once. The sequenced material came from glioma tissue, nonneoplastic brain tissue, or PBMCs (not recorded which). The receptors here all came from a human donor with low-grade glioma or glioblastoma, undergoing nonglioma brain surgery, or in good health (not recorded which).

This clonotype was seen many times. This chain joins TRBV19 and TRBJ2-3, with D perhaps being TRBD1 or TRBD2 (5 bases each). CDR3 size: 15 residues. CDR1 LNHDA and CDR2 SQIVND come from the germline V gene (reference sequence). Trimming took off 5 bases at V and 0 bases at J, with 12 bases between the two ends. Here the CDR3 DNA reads TGTGCCAGTAGTCTTGACCGGGACAGCACAGATACGCAGTATTTT. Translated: CASSLDRDSTDTQYF.

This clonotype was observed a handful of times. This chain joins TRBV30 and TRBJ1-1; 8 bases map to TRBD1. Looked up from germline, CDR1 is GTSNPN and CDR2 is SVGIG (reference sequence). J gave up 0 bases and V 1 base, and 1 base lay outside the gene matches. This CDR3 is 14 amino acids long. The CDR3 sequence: CAWSEDRVNTEAFF. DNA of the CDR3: TGTGCCTGGAGTGAGGACAGGGTGAACACTGAAGCTTTCTTT. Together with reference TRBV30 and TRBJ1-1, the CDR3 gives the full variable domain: SQTIHQWPATLVQPVGSPLSLECTVEGTSNPNLYWYRQAAGRGLQLLFYSVGIGQISSEVPQNLSASRPQDRQFILSSKKLLLSDSGFYLCAWSEDRVNTEAFFGQGTRLTVV.

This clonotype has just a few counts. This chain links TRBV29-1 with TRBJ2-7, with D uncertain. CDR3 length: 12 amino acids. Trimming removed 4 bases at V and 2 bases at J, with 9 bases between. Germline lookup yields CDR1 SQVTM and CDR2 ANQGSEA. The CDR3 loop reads CSVGAVTYEQYF. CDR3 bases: TGCAGCGTTGGGGCGGTGACCTACGAGCAGTACTTC.

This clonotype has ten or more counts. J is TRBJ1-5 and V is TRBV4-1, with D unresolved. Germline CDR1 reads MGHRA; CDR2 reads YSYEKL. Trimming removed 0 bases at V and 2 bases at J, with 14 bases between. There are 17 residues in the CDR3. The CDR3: CASSQDRERVGNQPQHF. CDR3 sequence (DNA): TGCGCCAGCAGCCAAGATAGGGAAAGGGTTGGCAATCAGCCCCAGCATTTT.

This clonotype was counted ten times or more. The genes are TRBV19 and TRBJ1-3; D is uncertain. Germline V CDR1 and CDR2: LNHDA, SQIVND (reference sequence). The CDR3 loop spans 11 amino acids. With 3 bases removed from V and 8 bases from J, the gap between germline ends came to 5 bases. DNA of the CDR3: TGTGCCAGTAGTATCCTTCACACCATATATTTT. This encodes CASSILHTIYF.

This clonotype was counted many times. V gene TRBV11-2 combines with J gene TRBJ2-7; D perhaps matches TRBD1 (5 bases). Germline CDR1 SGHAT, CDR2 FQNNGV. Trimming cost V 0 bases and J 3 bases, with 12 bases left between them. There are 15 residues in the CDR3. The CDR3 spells CASSLDRAGHYEQYF. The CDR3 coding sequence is TGTGCCAGCAGCTTAGATCGGGCAGGACACTACGAGCAGTACTTC.

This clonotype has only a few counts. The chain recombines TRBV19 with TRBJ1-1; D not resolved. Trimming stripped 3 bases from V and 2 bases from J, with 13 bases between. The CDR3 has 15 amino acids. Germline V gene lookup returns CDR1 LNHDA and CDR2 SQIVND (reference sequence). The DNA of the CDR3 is TGTGCCAGTAGTATTTCAAGGGTTACTAACACTGAAGCTTTCTTT. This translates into CASSISRVTNTEAFF.

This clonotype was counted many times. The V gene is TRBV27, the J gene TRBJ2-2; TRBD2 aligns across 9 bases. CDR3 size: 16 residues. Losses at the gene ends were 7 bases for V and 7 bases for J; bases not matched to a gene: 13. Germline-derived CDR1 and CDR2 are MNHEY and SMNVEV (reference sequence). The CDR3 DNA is TGTGCCAGCACCTCGCGGGGGGGGCAGGGTGGCGGGGAGCTGTTTTTT. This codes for CASTSRGGQGGGELFF.

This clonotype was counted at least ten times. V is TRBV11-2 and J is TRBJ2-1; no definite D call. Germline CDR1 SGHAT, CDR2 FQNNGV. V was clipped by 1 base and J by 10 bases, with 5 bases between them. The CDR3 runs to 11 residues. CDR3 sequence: CASSLGTEQFF. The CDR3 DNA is TGTGCCAGCAGCTTAGGAACAGAGCAGTTCTTC.

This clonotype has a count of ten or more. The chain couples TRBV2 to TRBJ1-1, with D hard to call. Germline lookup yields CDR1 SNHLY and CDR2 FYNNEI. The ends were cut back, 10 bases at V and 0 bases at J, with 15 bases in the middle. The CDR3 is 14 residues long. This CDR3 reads CATYDRGLNTEAFF. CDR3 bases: TGTGCCACGTACGATCGCGGGCTGAACACTGAAGCTTTCTTT.

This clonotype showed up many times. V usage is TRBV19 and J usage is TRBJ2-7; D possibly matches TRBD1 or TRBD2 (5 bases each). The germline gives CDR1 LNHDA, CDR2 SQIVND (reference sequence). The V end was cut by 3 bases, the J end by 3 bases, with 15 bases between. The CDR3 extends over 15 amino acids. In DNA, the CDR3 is TGTGCCAGTAGTATCGCTTGGGACGGGGACTACGAGCAGTACTTC. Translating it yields CASSIAWDGDYEQYF.

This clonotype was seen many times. CDR3 sequence (DNA): TGTGCCAGCAGTTTACAGGGGACAGGGGGCAGGACTGAAGCTTTCTTT. Translation gives CASSLQGTGGRTEAFF. This chain joins TRBV12-3 or TRBV12-4 and TRBJ1-1; 12 bases agree with TRBD1. V lost 2 bases, J lost 5 bases, and 6 bases stayed unmatched. This CDR3 spans 16 amino acids.

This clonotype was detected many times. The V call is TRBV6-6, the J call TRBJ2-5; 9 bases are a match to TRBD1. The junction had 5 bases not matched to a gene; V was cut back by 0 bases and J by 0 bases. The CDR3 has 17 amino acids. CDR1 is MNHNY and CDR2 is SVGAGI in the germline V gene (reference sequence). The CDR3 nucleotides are TGTGCCAGCAGTTACTCGACAGGGGGTGTTTACCAAGAGACCCAGTACTTC. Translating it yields CASSYSTGGVYQETQYF.

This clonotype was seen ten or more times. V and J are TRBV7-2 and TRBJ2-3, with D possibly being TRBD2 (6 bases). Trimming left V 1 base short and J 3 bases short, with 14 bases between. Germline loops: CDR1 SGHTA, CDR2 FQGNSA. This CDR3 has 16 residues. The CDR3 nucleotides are TGTGCCAGCAGCTTAGAGTGGGAGGCGGAGACAGATACGCAGTATTTT. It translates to CASSLEWEAETDTQYF.

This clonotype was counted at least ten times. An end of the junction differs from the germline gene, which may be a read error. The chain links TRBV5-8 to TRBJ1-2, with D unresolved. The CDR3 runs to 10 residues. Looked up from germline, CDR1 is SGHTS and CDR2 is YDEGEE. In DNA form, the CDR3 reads TGTGCCAGCAGCTTGGCCGGCTTCACCTTC. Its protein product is CASSLAGFTF.

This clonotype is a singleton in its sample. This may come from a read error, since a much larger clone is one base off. The CDR3 here is CANTWQRGARNEQFF. The CDR3, as DNA: TGTGCCAACACCTGGCAGCGGGGGGCGCGGAATGAGCAGTTCTTC. The chain recombines TRBV12-3 or TRBV12-4 with TRBJ2-1; 9 positions agree with TRBD2. The ends lost 10 bases at V and 7 bases at J; junction bases unmatched: 14. The CDR3 contains 15 residues.

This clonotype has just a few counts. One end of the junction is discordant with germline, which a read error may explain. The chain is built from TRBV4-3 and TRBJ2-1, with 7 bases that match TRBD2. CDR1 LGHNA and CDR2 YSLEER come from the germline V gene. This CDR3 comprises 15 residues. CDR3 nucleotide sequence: TGCGCCAGCAGCCAAGGGCTAGCGGAGGGAAATGGGCAGTTCTTC. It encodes CASSQGLAEGNGQFF.